One and the same sample provided the 14 T cell receptor beta chains below, sequenced in a study of OX40 agonist ivuxolimab in advanced cancers. This table comes from immunoSEQ multiplex PCR, and its TCRdb copy is limited to in-frame clones, with some not included. The sample holds around 82,000 clones; 85% to 90% are singletons and the top ten take over 10%. The starting material was CD4+ or CD8+ T cells sorted from blood, obtained in a trial of the OX40 agonist ivuxolimab. All receptors come from an adult with an advanced solid tumor such as melanoma, head and neck, liver or kidney cancer.

V and J are TRBV30 and TRBJ2-1; D may be TRBD1 or TRBD2 (5 bases each). In germline, CDR1 is GTSNPN, CDR2 SVGIG (reference sequence). This CDR3 has 15 residues. Trimming shortened V by 0 bases and J by 8 bases, and 17 bases separated the two germline ends. In DNA form, the CDR3 reads TGTGCCTGGAGTGTGTTGGGGACCCAATGGGATGAGCAGTTCTTC. Protein product: CAWSVLGTQWDEQFF.

This clone appeared once. The chain uses TRBV5-5 and TRBJ1-5; 9 nucleotides agree with TRBD1. There are 14 residues in the CDR3. Germline CDR1 is SGHKS and CDR2 is YYEKEE (reference sequence). The trim removed 2 bases at V and 7 bases at J, leaving 4 bases unmatched. The CDR3 sequence: CASSLGTGLQPQHF. CDR3 nucleotides: TGTGCCAGCAGCTTAGGGACAGGGCTGCAGCCCCAGCATTTT.

This rearrangement joins TRBV2 to TRBJ1-1; the match to TRBD1 covers 10 bases. Germline V gene lookup returns CDR1 SNHLY and CDR2 FYNNEI. The CDR3 is made up of 18 amino acids. After removal of 2 bases from V and 5 bases from J, the junction contained 14 bases not matched to a gene. As DNA, the CDR3 is TGTGCCAGCAGTGAAAGGGGAGGAAGGGACAGGGGTTTGACTGAAGCTTTCTTT. Its protein is CASSERGGRDRGLTEAFF.

The count of this clone is one. The gene calls are TRBV5-8 and TRBJ2-7; D is unclear. The CDR3 runs to 13 residues. Germline CDR1 and CDR2: SGHTS and YDEGEE. V lost 0 bases and J 6 bases, leaving 10 bases between the germline ends. For the CDR3, the DNA is TGTGCCAGCAGCTTGGGACCCTTTGTCGAGCAGTACTTC. It yields the protein CASSLGPFVEQYF.

CDR3 nucleotide sequence: TGTGCCAGCAGATGGGGACAGGGGGCTGGCTACACCTTC. Translation gives CASRWGQGAGYTF. This rearrangement joins TRBV27 to TRBJ1-2, with 12 bases aligning to TRBD1. Trimming at V came to 6 bases and at J to 7 bases, leaving 3 bases not matched to a gene. The CDR3 covers 13 residues. Germline V lookup: CDR1 MNHEY, CDR2 SMNVEV (reference sequence).

The chain links TRBV19 to TRBJ2-1; D remains unclear. Germline CDR1 reads LNHDA; CDR2 reads SQIVND (reference sequence). V lost 0 bases and J 6 bases, leaving 15 bases between the germline ends. The CDR3 has 16 amino acids. For the CDR3, the DNA is TGTGCCAGTAGTATAGATCACTGGGTTAAAGCCAATGAGCAGTTCTTC. This encodes CASSIDHWVKANEQFF.

This clone was counted once. The chain recombines TRBV9 with TRBJ2-2, with D maybe TRBD1 (5 bases). The V end lost 4 bases, the J end lost 2 bases, and 12 bases lay between the germline ends. Germline V gene lookup returns CDR1 SGDLS and CDR2 YYNGEE. The CDR3 has 15 residues. CDR3 sequence reads: CASSPQGPNTGELFF. For the CDR3, the DNA is TGTGCCAGCAGCCCCCAGGGCCCTAACACCGGGGAGCTGTTTTTT.

V is TRBV19 and J is TRBJ1-5; 7 bases align to TRBD1. This CDR3 has 19 amino acids. Unmatched junction bases numbered 18, after V lost 7 bases and J lost 0 bases. Germline values: CDR1 LNHDA, CDR2 SQIVND (reference sequence). CDR3 bases: TGTGCCAGTAAGGGGGGCAACACAGGGGTCAAGTATAGCAATCAGCCCCAGCATTTT. As protein: CASKGGNTGVKYSNQPQHF.

The V gene is TRBV2, the J gene TRBJ2-1; possible D gene TRBD1, 7 bases. This CDR3 contains 12 residues. Per the germline V gene, CDR1 is SNHLY and CDR2 is FYNNEI. Trimming pared 10 bases from V and 2 bases from J, leaving 9 bases between. The CDR3 DNA is TGTGCCACCAGGGGGGCCTACAATGAGCAGTTCTTC. It codes for CATRGAYNEQFF.

This sequence joins TRBV4-1 and TRBJ1-3; D gene uncertain. The length of the CDR3 is 16 residues. The V and J ends lost 0 bases and 3 bases respectively, with 12 bases between them. Germline V gene sequence: CDR1 MGHRA, CDR2 YSYEKL. CDR3 nucleotides: TGCGCCAGCAGCCAAGAATTCTGGGCAGTTGGAAACACCATATATTTT. It yields the protein CASSQEFWAVGNTIYF.

The chain joins TRBV6-1 to TRBJ2-7; TRBD1 matches 7 bases. Trimming at V came to 2 bases and at J to 3 bases, leaving 1 base not matched to a gene. CDR3 size: 13 residues. Germline values: CDR1 MNHNS, CDR2 SASEGT. The CDR3 DNA reads TGTGCCAGCAGTGAAACAGGGGTCTACGAGCAGTACTTC. Protein sequence: CASSETGVYEQYF.

The rearrangement uses TRBV10-1 and TRBJ2-1, with D perhaps TRBD1 or TRBD2 (7 bases each). In germline, CDR1 is WNHNN, CDR2 SYGVQD (reference sequence). This CDR3 comprises 15 residues. Trimming took off 11 bases at V and 4 bases at J, with 21 bases between the two ends. CDR3: CAGWEGDRSYNEQFF. For the CDR3, the DNA is TGCGCCGGCTGGGAGGGGGACAGATCGTACAATGAGCAGTTCTTC.

V is TRBV5-4 and J is TRBJ2-2, with D possibly matching TRBD2 (6 bases). Trimming left V 2 bases short and J 7 bases short, with 15 bases between. Germline V gives CDR1 SGHNT, CDR2 YYREEE (reference sequence). The CDR3 contains 15 residues. The CDR3 reads CASSFFGGADGELFF. The CDR3 DNA reads TGTGCCAGCAGCTTCTTCGGGGGAGCCGACGGGGAGCTGTTTTTT.

V gene TRBV11-3 combines with J gene TRBJ2-7; D uncertain. Deletions cut 2 bases from V and 4 bases from J, with 9 bases between. Germline loops: CDR1 SGHNT, CDR2 YENEEA. This CDR3 is built from 13 residues. CDR3 sequence reads: CASSLSWGYEQYF. CDR3 coding DNA: TGTGCCAGCAGCTTAAGCTGGGGTTACGAGCAGTACTTC.